The 15 T cell receptor beta chains listed next were all sequenced from one sample in a study of shared clonotypes between healthy human individuals. The protocol was immunoSEQ multiplex PCR, while the TCRdb copy is restricted to in-frame clones and leaves out a portion. Of around 320,000 clones in the sample, around 86% were seen once. Sequencing was done on a sample of memory CD8+ T cells sorted from blood. The subset was: CD45RO+ cells pooled with CCR7-negative TemRA cells. The receptor source for this set is a young man in good health.

Notes on this clone: The sample carries other DNA sequences with the same CDR3. The chain has TRBV27 and TRBJ2-7; 9 bases fit TRBD1. This CDR3 has 14 amino acids. Unmatched junction bases numbered 1, after V lost 3 bases and J lost 1 base. Germline loops: CDR1 MNHEY, CDR2 SMNVEV (reference sequence). DNA of the CDR3: TGTGCCAGCAGTTTCGGGACAGGGTCCTACGAGCAGTACTTC. Protein product: CASSFGTGSYEQYF.

The rearrangement links TRBV4-3 to TRBJ1-2, with a tentative D call TRBD1 (6 bases). Germline assignment: CDR1 LGHNA and CDR2 YSLEER. V lost 0 bases and J 8 bases, leaving 16 bases between the germline ends. There are 15 residues in the CDR3. The CDR3: CASSQDPGGGGGYTF. The CDR3 bases are TGCGCCAGCAGCCAAGATCCAGGAGGGGGAGGAGGCTACACCTTC.

V usage is TRBV11-2 and J usage is TRBJ2-3; D remains ambiguous. The V end was cut by 5 bases, the J end by 3 bases, with 15 bases between. CDR3 length: 15 residues. Germline V gives CDR1 SGHAT, CDR2 FQNNGV. The CDR3 loop is CASSTTWEVTDTQYF. The CDR3 DNA sequence: TGTGCCAGCAGCACAACATGGGAAGTAACAGATACGCAGTATTTT.

The chain couples TRBV4-1 to TRBJ2-7, with D uncertain. V lost 2 bases, J lost 2 bases, and 10 bases lay in between. Germline loops: CDR1 MGHRA, CDR2 YSYEKL. This CDR3 has 14 residues. CDR3 nucleotide sequence: TGCGCCAGCAGCCAATACCCGGGCCCCTACGAGCAGTACTTC. Protein: CASSQYPGPYEQYF.

This clone has just one count. CDR3 DNA: TGTGCCAGCAGCGTAGTGGGTTCACCTAATGAAAAACTGTTTTTT. As protein: CASSVVGSPNEKLFF. The rearrangement joins TRBV9 to TRBJ1-4, with D unresolved. Per germline, CDR1 SGDLS and CDR2 YYNGEE. V was shortened by 0 bases and J by 3 bases, with 9 bases between the two germline ends. The CDR3 is 15 residues long.

This clone was picked up one time. The chain recombines TRBV6-5 with TRBJ2-5, with 8 bases fitting TRBD2. CDR1 and CDR2 from the germline V gene are MNHEY and SVGAGI. This CDR3 has 14 residues. The junction had 8 bases not matched to a gene; V was cut back by 6 bases and J by 5 bases. CDR3: CASSHSGAGETQYF. Here the CDR3 DNA reads TGTGCCAGCAGCCATAGCGGGGCGGGTGAGACCCAGTACTTC.

The chain combines TRBV5-1 with TRBJ2-1; D not certain. This CDR3 is 13 amino acids long. V shed 5 bases and J shed 4 bases, with 10 bases lying between them. Germline CDR1 and CDR2: SGHRS and YFSETQ. The CDR3 protein is CASRDTAYNEQFF. The CDR3 DNA sequence: TGCGCCAGCAGGGATACAGCTTACAATGAGCAGTTCTTC.

The chain joins TRBV5-6 to TRBJ2-7, with a tentative D call TRBD2 (5 bases). Germline CDR1 reads SGHDT; CDR2 reads YYEEEE. Trimming removed 0 bases at V and 6 bases at J, with 16 bases between. This CDR3 contains 15 residues. The CDR3 here is CASSLVRLRTTEQYF. In DNA, the CDR3 is TGTGCCAGCAGCTTGGTGAGACTACGGACCACCGAGCAGTACTTC.

This clone was observed a handful of times. The rearrangement uses TRBV9 and TRBJ2-3; TRBD2 matches at 7 bases. CDR1 and CDR2 (germline): SGDLS, YYNGEE. V lost 2 bases to trimming and J lost 0 bases; unmatched junction nucleotides: 6. This CDR3 region has 16 residues. CDR3 region: CASSVLGGRSTDTQYF. CDR3 in DNA: TGTGCCAGCAGCGTCCTGGGGGGGAGAAGCACAGATACGCAGTATTTT. Full variable domain (outside the CDR3, taken from reference TRBV9 and TRBJ2-3): DSGVTQTPKHLITATGQRVTLRCSPRSGDLSVYWYQQSLDQGLQFLIQYYNGEERAKGNILERFSAQQFPDLHSELNLSSLELGDSALYFCASSVLGGRSTDTQYFGPGTRLTVL.

The chain uses TRBV2 and TRBJ2-5; D is tentatively TRBD1 or TRBD2 (5 bases each). Trimming stripped 3 bases from V and 4 bases from J, with 9 bases between. Germline V CDR1 and CDR2: SNHLY, FYNNEI. The CDR3 extends over 13 amino acids. CDR3 nucleotides: TGTGCCAGCAGTGACTCAGGGAGAGAGACCCAGTACTTC. Its translation is CASSDSGRETQYF.

This chain joins TRBV19 and TRBJ1-2; possibly TRBD1 for D (5 bases). V shed 10 bases and J shed 4 bases, with 10 bases lying between them. The CDR3 has 11 amino acids. Germline V gives CDR1 LNHDA, CDR2 SQIVND (reference sequence). Written as DNA, the CDR3 is TGTGCCATTGGGACGGTCTATGGCTACACCTTC. Protein product: CAIGTVYGYTF.

This clone was recorded only once. This rearrangement joins TRBV25-1 to TRBJ2-6; D is perhaps TRBD2 (6 bases). Germline V gives CDR1 MGHDK, CDR2 SYGVNS. There are 18 residues in the CDR3. Between the trimmed V and J ends, which lost 5 bases and 5 bases, there was a span of 22 bases. The CDR3 here is CASSSGSKGNFWANVLTF. Here the CDR3 DNA reads TGTGCCAGCAGTTCCGGGAGTAAGGGGAATTTCTGGGCCAACGTCCTGACTTTC.

The count of this clone is one. The chain combines TRBV2 with TRBJ1-5; D remains unclear. The CDR3 contains 13 residues. From germline, CDR1 is SNHLY and CDR2 FYNNEI. With 3 bases removed from V and 4 bases from J, the gap between germline ends came to 7 bases. The DNA of the CDR3 is TGTGCCAGCAGTGACACCTTAAATCAGCCCCAGCATTTT. It specifies CASSDTLNQPQHF.

This chain joins TRBV7-9 and TRBJ1-2, with TRBD1 matching over 8 bases. The CDR3 is made up of 12 amino acids. The germline gives CDR1 SEHNR, CDR2 FQNEAQ (reference sequence). Losses at the gene ends were 6 bases for V and 5 bases for J; bases not matched to a gene: 2. The chain's CDR3 is CASRQGGYGYTF. DNA of the CDR3: TGTGCCAGCAGACAGGGGGGTTATGGCTACACCTTC.

The chain carries TRBV4-3 and TRBJ2-5; D is uncertain. Trimming shortened V by 0 bases and J by 5 bases, and 10 bases separated the two germline ends. The CDR3 sequence is 14 residues long. In germline, CDR1 is LGHNA, CDR2 YSLEER. The CDR3 sequence is CASSQELLRETQYF. CDR3 nucleotide sequence: TGCGCCAGCAGCCAAGAACTTCTACGGGAGACCCAGTACTTC.